This TCR beta chain was captured in a study of blood T cells in healthy people across ages. Study-level points and caveats: Older age coincided with a roughly linear decline in TCR beta diversity per million T cells.

Concerning this clonotype: Its specificity is not known.

Primers used in a second PCR of about 6 to 11 cycles were a sample-barcoded 5' primer and a J-beta primer mix. Via MiXCR, TCRdb re-called the 5' RACE reads, giving one row per CDR3 protein. The sample includes about 730,000 distinct CDR3 sequences, 43% of them seen just once. Donors ranged from 6 to 90 years old and were healthy Caucasians in Russia. Sequenced: blood. This clonotype was sampled from a woman aged 55 to 70 in good health.

CDR3: CATSESRRSSYNEQFF. The CDR3 DNA is TGTGCCACCAGTGAATCCCGTCGTAGCTCCTACAATGAGCAGTTCTTC. The V and J genes are TRBV24-1 and TRBJ2-1; D unclear. Trimming cost V 4 bases and J 0 bases, with 12 bases left between them. CDR1 is KGHDR, CDR2 SFDVKD, per germline. This CDR3 is 16 amino acids long.